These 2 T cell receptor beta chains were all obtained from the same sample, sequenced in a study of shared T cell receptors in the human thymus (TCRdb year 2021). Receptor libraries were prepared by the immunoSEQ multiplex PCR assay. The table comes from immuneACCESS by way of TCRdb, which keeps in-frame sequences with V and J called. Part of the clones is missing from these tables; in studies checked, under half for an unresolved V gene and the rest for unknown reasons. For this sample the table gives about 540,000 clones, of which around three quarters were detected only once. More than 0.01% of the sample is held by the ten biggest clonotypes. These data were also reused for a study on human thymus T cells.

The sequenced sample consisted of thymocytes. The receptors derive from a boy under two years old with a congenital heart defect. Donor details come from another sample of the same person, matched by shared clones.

The DNA of the CDR3 is TGTGCCAGCAGTTTATGGCGGCAGGGGGAGGTTCAGCCCCAGCATTTT. Translating gives CASSLWRQGEVQPQHF. The rearrangement joins TRBV28 to TRBJ1-5; TRBD1 agrees at 7 bases. Germline V lookup: CDR1 MDHEN, CDR2 SYDVKM. Trimming at V came to 0 bases and at J to 6 bases, leaving 8 bases not matched to a gene. This CDR3 has 16 residues.

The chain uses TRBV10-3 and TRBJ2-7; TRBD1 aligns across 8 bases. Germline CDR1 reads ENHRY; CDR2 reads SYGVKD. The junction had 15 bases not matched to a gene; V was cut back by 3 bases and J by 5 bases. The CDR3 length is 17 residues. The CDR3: CAISEPPATGALDEQYF. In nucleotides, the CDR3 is TGTGCCATCAGTGAACCCCCCGCGACAGGGGCCCTGGACGAGCAGTACTTC.